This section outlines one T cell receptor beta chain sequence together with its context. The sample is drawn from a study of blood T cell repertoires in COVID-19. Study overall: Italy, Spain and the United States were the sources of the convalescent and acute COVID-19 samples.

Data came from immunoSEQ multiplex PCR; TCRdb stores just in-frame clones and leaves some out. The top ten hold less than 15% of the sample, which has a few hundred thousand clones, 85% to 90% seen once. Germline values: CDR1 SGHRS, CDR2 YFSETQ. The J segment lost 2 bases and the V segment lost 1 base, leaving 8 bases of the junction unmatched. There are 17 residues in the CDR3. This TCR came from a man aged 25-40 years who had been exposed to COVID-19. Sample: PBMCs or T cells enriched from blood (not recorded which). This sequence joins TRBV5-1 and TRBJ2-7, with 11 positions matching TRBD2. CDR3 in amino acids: CASSLSPKLAGAYEQYF. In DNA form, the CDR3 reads TGCGCCAGCAGCTTGTCCCCAAAACTAGCGGGGGCCTACGAGCAGTACTTC.